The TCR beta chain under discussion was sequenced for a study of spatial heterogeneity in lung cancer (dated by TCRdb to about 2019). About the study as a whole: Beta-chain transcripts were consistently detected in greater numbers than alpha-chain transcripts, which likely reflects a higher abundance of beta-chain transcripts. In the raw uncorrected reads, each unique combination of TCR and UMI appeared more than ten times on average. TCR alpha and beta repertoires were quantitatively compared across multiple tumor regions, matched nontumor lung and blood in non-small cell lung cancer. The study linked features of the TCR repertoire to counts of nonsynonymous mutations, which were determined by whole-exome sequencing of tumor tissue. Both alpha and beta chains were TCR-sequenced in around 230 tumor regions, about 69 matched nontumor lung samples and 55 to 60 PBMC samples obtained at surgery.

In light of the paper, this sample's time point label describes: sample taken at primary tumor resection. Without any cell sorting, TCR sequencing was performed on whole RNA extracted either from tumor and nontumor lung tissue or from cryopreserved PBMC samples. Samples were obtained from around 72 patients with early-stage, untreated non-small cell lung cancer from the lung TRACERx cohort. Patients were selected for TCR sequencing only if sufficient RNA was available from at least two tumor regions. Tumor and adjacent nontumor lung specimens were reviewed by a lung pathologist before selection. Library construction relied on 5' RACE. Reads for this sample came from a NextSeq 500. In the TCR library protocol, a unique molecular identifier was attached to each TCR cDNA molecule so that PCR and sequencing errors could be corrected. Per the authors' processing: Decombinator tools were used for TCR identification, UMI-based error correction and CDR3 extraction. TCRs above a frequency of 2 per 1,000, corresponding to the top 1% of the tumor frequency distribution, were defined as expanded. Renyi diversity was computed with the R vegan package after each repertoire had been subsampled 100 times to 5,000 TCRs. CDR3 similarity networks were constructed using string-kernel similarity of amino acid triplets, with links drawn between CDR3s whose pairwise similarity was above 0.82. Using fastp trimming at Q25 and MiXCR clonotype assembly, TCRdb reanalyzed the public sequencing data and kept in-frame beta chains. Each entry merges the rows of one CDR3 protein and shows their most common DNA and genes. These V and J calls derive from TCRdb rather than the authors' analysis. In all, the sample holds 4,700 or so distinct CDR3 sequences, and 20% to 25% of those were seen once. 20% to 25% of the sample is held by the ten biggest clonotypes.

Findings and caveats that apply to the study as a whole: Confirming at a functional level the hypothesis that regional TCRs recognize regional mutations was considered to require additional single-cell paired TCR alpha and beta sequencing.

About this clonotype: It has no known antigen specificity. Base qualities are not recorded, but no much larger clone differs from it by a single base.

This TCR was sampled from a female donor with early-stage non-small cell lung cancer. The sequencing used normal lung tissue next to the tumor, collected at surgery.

The CDR3 reads CASSPTGSRDEQFF. The nucleotide sequence reads as follows: TGTGCCAGCAGCCCGACAGGGTCCCGGGATGAGCAGTTCTTC. The chain employs TRBV5-5 and TRBJ2-1; TRBD1 fits 7 bases in the junction. The CDR3 runs 14 amino acids, cysteine and phenylalanine included. The kept DNA is CDR3 alone, 42 bases in frame from the first base. V is pruned by 4 bases and J by 8 bases, leaving 9 bases of the junction without a gene match. CDR1 and CDR2 are read off the germline V gene (reference sequence) as SGHKS and YYEKEE. The CDR3 plus the reference TRBV5-5 and TRBJ2-1 genes for the other parts give the full variable domain: DAGVTQSPTHLIKTRGQQVTLRCSPISGHKSVSWYQQVLGQGPQFIFQYYEKEERGRGNFPDRFSARQFPNYSSELNVNALLLGDSALYLCASSPTGSRDEQFFGPGTRLTVL.